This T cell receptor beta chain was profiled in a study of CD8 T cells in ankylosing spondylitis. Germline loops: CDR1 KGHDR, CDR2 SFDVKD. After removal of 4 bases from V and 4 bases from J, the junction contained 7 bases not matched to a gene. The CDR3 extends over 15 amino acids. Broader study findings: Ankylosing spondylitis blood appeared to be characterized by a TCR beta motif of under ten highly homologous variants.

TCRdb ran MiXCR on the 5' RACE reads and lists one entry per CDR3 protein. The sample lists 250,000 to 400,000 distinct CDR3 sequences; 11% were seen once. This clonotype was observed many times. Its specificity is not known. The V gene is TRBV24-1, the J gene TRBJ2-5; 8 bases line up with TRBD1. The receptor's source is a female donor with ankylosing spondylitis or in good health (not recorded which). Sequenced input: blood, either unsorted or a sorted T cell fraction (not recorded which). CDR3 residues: CATSEDRGEVETQYF. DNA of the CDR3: TGTGCCACCAGTGAAGACAGGGGAGAGGTAGAGACCCAGTACTTC.